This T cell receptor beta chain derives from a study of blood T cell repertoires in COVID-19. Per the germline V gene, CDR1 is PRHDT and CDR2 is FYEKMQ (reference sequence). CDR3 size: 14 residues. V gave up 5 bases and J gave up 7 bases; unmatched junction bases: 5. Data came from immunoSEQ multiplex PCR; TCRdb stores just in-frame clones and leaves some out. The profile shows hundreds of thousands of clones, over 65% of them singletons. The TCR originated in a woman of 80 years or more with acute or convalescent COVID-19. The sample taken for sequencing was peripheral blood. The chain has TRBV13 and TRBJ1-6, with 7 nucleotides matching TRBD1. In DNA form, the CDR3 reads TGTGCCAGCAGCCGGGACAGCCAGAATTCACCCCTCCACTTT. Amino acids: CASSRDSQNSPLHF.